These 19 T cell receptor beta chains were all obtained from the same sample, sequenced in a study of T cell changes during pregnancy in multiple sclerosis. TCRdb's table, derived via immunoSEQ multiplex PCR, lists solely in-frame clones and lacks some. Among roughly 86,000 clones, approximately 92% were seen once, and the ten largest hold around 2.7%. Sequenced material: peripheral blood, taken in the first trimester of pregnancy. The receptor source for this set is a female donor with multiple sclerosis, enrolled in a pregnancy study.

This sequence joins TRBV29-1 and TRBJ2-1; D remains ambiguous. The germline V and J ends were trimmed by 3 bases and 10 bases, with 10 bases remaining between them. The CDR3 has 11 amino acids. Germline CDR1 SQVTM, CDR2 ANQGSEA. CDR3: CSVDVALEQFF. The CDR3 region has the DNA TGCAGCGTTGACGTGGCCTTGGAGCAGTTCTTC.

The CDR3 region is CASSDPTAPDYEQYF. In DNA form, the CDR3 reads TGTGCCAGCAGTGACCCGACAGCGCCGGACTACGAGCAGTACTTC. The chain is built from TRBV2 and TRBJ2-7; D perhaps matches TRBD1 (5 bases). V lost 3 bases, J lost 3 bases, and 15 bases lay in between. Germline CDR1 SNHLY, CDR2 FYNNEI. The CDR3 consists of 15 residues.

The CDR3 DNA sequence: TGTGCCAGCAGTTTATCCGGGACAGTCCTTTACGAGCAGTACTTC. Its translation: CASSLSGTVLYEQYF. This chain connects TRBV28 to TRBJ2-7, with 7 bases that match TRBD1. CDR1 and CDR2 (germline): MDHEN, SYDVKM. V shed 1 base, J shed 4 bases, and the junction held 7 bases outside the gene matches. There are 15 residues in the CDR3.

This clone was observed once. The V gene is TRBV6-6, the J gene TRBJ1-5; 7 bases match TRBD1. This CDR3 has 16 amino acids. The trim removed 6 bases at V and 1 base at J, leaving 9 bases unmatched. In germline, CDR1 is MNHNY, CDR2 SVGAGI (reference sequence). The CDR3 is CASSHGQGVSNQPQHF. DNA of the CDR3: TGTGCCAGCAGCCACGGCCAGGGGGTAAGCAATCAGCCCCAGCATTTT.

The CDR3 region is CASSPYIISGTGGASGWTEAFF. CDR3 DNA: TGTGCCAGCTCACCCTACATTATTTCCGGGACAGGGGGCGCCTCGGGCTGGACTGAAGCTTTCTTT. The rearrangement uses TRBV18 and TRBJ1-1, with 12 bases aligning to TRBD1. CDR1 and CDR2 (germline): KGHSH, LQKENI. CDR3 length: 22 amino acids. V was pared by 3 bases and J by 5 bases, with 25 bases of the junction left unmatched. Variable domain in full (rest from reference TRBV18 and TRBJ1-1): NAGVMQNPRHLVRRRGQEARLRCSPMKGHSHVYWYRQLPEEGLKFMVYLQKENIIDESGMPKERFSAEFPKEGPSILRIQQVVRGDSAAYFCASSPYIISGTGGASGWTEAFFGQGTRLTVV.

CDR3 DNA: TGTGCCAGCAGTTACAGTAGAGGTGAGCAGTTCTTC. Its protein product is CASSYSRGEQFF. V and J are TRBV6-5 and TRBJ2-1; D unclear. CDR3 length: 12 residues. Trimming left V 2 bases short and J 9 bases short, with 8 bases between. The V gene's germline CDR1 is MNHEY and CDR2 SVGAGI.

The V gene is TRBV6-1, the J gene TRBJ1-3, with TRBD1 as a possible D gene (6 bases). V was clipped by 4 bases and J by 0 bases, with 10 bases between them. Germline assignment: CDR1 MNHNS and CDR2 SASEGT. There are 15 residues in the CDR3. The CDR3 protein is CASSGGGDSGNTIYF. The CDR3 coding sequence is TGTGCCAGCAGTGGAGGGGGGGACTCTGGAAACACCATATATTTT.

V and J are TRBV6-1 and TRBJ1-1; TRBD1 matches at 7 bases. CDR3 length: 11 residues. The germline gives CDR1 MNHNS, CDR2 SASEGT. With 5 bases clipped from V and 8 bases from J, the junction kept 2 bases outside the gene matches. CDR3 bases: TGTGCCAGCAGTAGACAGGGAGAAGCTTTCTTT. Protein sequence: CASSRQGEAFF.

This rearrangement joins TRBV28 to TRBJ2-7, with 8 bases fitting TRBD2. From germline, CDR1 is MDHEN and CDR2 SYDVKM. The junction had 5 bases not matched to a gene; V was cut back by 4 bases and J by 3 bases. This CDR3 is 14 amino acids long. CDR3 loop: CASSSGTSDYEQYF. In nucleotides, the CDR3 is TGTGCCAGCAGTTCCGGGACTAGTGACTACGAGCAGTACTTC.

This clone has just one count. V gene TRBV6-5 combines with J gene TRBJ2-2, with TRBD2 matching 8 bases. This CDR3 spans 15 amino acids. Germline V gene sequence: CDR1 MNHEY, CDR2 SVGAGI. V lost 2 bases, J lost 7 bases, and 6 bases stayed unmatched. The CDR3 coding sequence is TGTGCCAGCAGTTACGCACGGGAGGGCCTCGGGGAGCTGTTTTTT. It specifies CASSYAREGLGELFF.

The chain combines TRBV30 with TRBJ1-2; 12 bases are shared with TRBD1. The CDR3 runs 16 residues. V lost 1 base, J lost 2 bases, and 5 bases stayed unmatched. CDR1 is GTSNPN, CDR2 SVGIG, per germline (reference sequence). CDR3 nucleotide sequence: TGTGCCTGGAGTGCCAAGGGACAGGGGGCGAACTATGGCTACACCTTC. Amino acid sequence: CAWSAKGQGANYGYTF.

This sequence joins TRBV13 and TRBJ2-7; D may be TRBD1 (5 bases). V shed 0 bases and J shed 5 bases, with 17 bases lying between them. Germline values: CDR1 PRHDT, CDR2 FYEKMQ (reference sequence). This CDR3 region has 16 residues. The CDR3 nucleotides are TGTGCCAGCAGCTTAGGGGGGCCCCACATTCTTGACGAGCAGTACTTC. This sequence encodes CASSLGGPHILDEQYF.

Here the CDR3 DNA reads TGTGCCAGCAGGAGGACAGGGGAAGGTCAGCCCCAGCATTTT. Its translation: CASRRTGEGQPQHF. V usage is TRBV2 and J usage is TRBJ1-5; 9 nucleotides match TRBD1. V dropped 6 bases and J dropped 6; count of bases not matched to a gene: 6. The CDR3 extends over 14 amino acids. Germline values: CDR1 SNHLY, CDR2 FYNNEI.

V usage is TRBV9 and J usage is TRBJ1-1, with 7 positions matching TRBD1. In germline, CDR1 is SGDLS, CDR2 YYNGEE. The CDR3 is 16 residues long. Trimming took 4 bases from V and 1 from J; bases not matched to a gene: 10. The CDR3 loop is CASSPRPGQRNTEAFF. CDR3 DNA: TGTGCCAGCAGCCCCCGCCCGGGACAGCGGAACACTGAAGCTTTCTTT.

The chain has TRBV7-8 and TRBJ2-1, with D tentatively TRBD2 (5 bases). This CDR3 contains 17 residues. Trimming stripped 0 bases from V and 4 bases from J, with 16 bases between. Germline V gives CDR1 SGHVS, CDR2 FQNEAQ. CDR3 nucleotides: TGTGCCAGCAGCTTAGCGCCAGCGGTCTCGGTGTACAATGAGCAGTTCTTC. It encodes CASSLAPAVSVYNEQFF.

V is TRBV4-1 and J is TRBJ2-1; 7 bases match TRBD1. This CDR3 has 16 residues. Germline V gives CDR1 MGHRA, CDR2 YSYEKL. V lost 1 base and J lost 0; bases outside the gene matches: 3. CDR3 loop: CASSQAQGSSYNEQFF. As DNA, the CDR3 is TGCGCCAGCAGCCAAGCACAGGGGAGCTCCTACAATGAGCAGTTCTTC.

This rearrangement joins TRBV11-2 to TRBJ2-1; D possibly corresponds to TRBD1 (5 bases). The CDR3 has 15 amino acids. Germline V CDR1 and CDR2: SGHAT, FQNNGV. Trimming removed 1 base at V and 1 base at J, with 8 bases between. Here the CDR3 reads CASSLAGFSYNEQFF. The CDR3 bases are TGTGCCAGCAGCTTAGCAGGGTTTTCCTACAATGAGCAGTTCTTC. The complete variable domain, with remaining parts taken from reference TRBV11-2 and TRBJ2-1, reads EAGVAQSPRYKIIEKRQSVAFWCNPISGHATLYWYQQILGQGPKLLIQFQNNGVVDDSQLPKDRFSAERLKGVDSTLKIQPAKLEDSAVYLCASSLAGFSYNEQFFGPGTRLTVL.

The chain employs TRBV19 and TRBJ1-1; the match to TRBD1 covers 7 bases. The CDR3 sequence is 14 residues long. Germline CDR1 and CDR2: LNHDA and SQIVND (reference sequence). The V gene end was trimmed by 8 bases and the J gene end by 0 bases; junction bases not matched to a gene: 6. As DNA, the CDR3 is TGTGCCAGTGCCTACGGACAGGTGAACACTGAAGCTTTCTTT. Translating gives CASAYGQVNTEAFF.

The chain joins TRBV27 to TRBJ2-7; the D gene is possibly TRBD2 (6 bases). V was trimmed by 2 bases and J by 7 bases, leaving 9 bases between them. CDR3 length equals 12 residues. Per the germline V gene, CDR1 is MNHEY and CDR2 is SMNVEV (reference sequence). The CDR3 sequence is CASSLNAGEQYF. DNA for the CDR3: TGTGCCAGCAGTTTAAACGCGGGGGAGCAGTACTTC.